A single sample gave rise to the 6 T cell receptor beta chains below, sequenced in a study of blood T cell repertoires in COVID-19. Produced via immunoSEQ multiplex PCR; TCRdb's table is partial and in-frame only. The sample has 340,000 or so clones, around 86% seen once. Specimen: peripheral blood. The receptors originated from a man aged 50 or older with active or convalescent COVID-19.

The rearrangement links TRBV5-6 to TRBJ1-6, with TRBD1 identical over 9 bases. After removal of 4 bases from V and 7 bases from J, the junction contained 9 bases not matched to a gene. CDR3 length: 16 residues. Germline loops: CDR1 SGHDT, CDR2 YYEEEE. CDR3 amino acids: CASSLDRGTRNSPLHF. The CDR3 nucleotides read TGTGCCAGCAGCCTCGACAGGGGGACGCGCAATTCACCCCTCCACTTT.

Details on this clone: Other nucleotide sequences in the sample specify the same CDR3. The chain is built from TRBV5-1 and TRBJ2-5, with D hard to call. The CDR3 sequence is 11 residues long. Germline CDR1 reads SGHRS; CDR2 reads YFSETQ. V shed 3 bases and J shed 2 bases, with 2 bases lying between them. CDR3 in DNA: TGCGCCAGCAGCTCACAAGAGACCCAGTACTTC. Translation: CASSSQETQYF. Based on the CDR3 plus reference TRBV5-1 and TRBJ2-5, the full variable domain is KAGVTQTPRYLIKTRGQQVTLSCSPISGHRSVSWYQQTPGQGLQFLFEYFSETQRNKGNFPGRFSGRQFSNSRSEMNVSTLELGDSALYLCASSSQETQYFGPGTRLLVL.

The chain couples TRBV11-2 to TRBJ2-4; D is perhaps TRBD1 (6 bases). This CDR3 contains 15 residues. CDR1 and CDR2 from the germline V gene are SGHAT and FQNNGV. The V end was cut by 6 bases, the J end by 0 bases, with 12 bases between. CDR3 sequence: CASRRTALAKNIQYF. The DNA for the CDR3 is TGTGCCAGCAGAAGGACAGCACTAGCCAAAAACATTCAGTACTTC.

The sample holds one count of this clone. The chain has TRBV18 and TRBJ1-1; no definite D call. The germline gives CDR1 KGHSH, CDR2 LQKENI. V was pared by 4 bases and J by 5 bases, with 14 bases between. This CDR3 is 14 amino acids long. Written as DNA, the CDR3 is TGTGCCAGCTCACGGAATAAAGACTCGACTGAAGCTTTCTTT. This gives the protein CASSRNKDSTEAFF.

V is TRBV7-2 and J is TRBJ2-1; TRBD2 is a possible D gene (6 bases). The CDR3 consists of 12 residues. V was cut by 8 bases and J by 4 bases, with 9 bases left in between. The germline gives CDR1 SGHTA, CDR2 FQGNSA. CDR3 region: CASGAGYNEQFF. The CDR3 DNA reads TGTGCCAGCGGAGCGGGTTACAATGAGCAGTTCTTC.

This clone has more than one count but fewer than ten. The V gene is TRBV19, the J gene TRBJ1-1; D not certain. Germline assignment: CDR1 LNHDA and CDR2 SQIVND (reference sequence). The V gene lost 2 bases and the J gene lost 5 bases, with 15 bases spanning the gap. This CDR3 spans 15 amino acids. CDR3 DNA sequence: TGTGCCAGTAGTATATCCCCGATTCGGAGAACTGAAGCTTTCTTT. Its translation: CASSISPIRRTEAFF. Supplemented by reference TRBV19 and TRBJ1-1, the full variable domain reads DGGITQSPKYLFRKEGQNVTLSCEQNLNHDAMYWYRQDPGQGLRLIYYSQIVNDFQKGDIAEGYSVSREKKESFPLTVTSAQKNPTAFYLCASSISPIRRTEAFFGQGTRLTVV.